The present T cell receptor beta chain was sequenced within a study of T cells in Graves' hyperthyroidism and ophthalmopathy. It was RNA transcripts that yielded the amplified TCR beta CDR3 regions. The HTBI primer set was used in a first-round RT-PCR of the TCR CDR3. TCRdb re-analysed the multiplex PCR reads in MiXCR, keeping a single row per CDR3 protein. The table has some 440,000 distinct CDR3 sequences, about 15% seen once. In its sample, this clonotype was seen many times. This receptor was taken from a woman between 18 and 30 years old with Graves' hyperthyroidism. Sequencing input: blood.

The chain's CDR3 is CSAPPPQSSYEQYF. In nucleotides, the CDR3 is TGCAGTGCTCCCCCCCCCCAGAGCTCCTACGAGCAGTACTTC. The gene calls are TRBV20-1 and TRBJ2-7; no clear D gene. Trimming cost V 5 bases and J 0 bases, with 14 bases left between them. Germline loops: CDR1 DFQATT, CDR2 SNEGSKA (reference sequence). The length of the CDR3 is 14 residues.